This TCR beta chain is drawn from a study of blood T cell repertoires in COVID-19. About the study: Donors in the United States, Italy and Spain gave samples during acute or convalescent COVID-19. From T cells, B-cell-depleted T cells, or PBMCs came the material, which was cDNA or gDNA.

In the authors' workflow: Estimates of nucleated cell counts were drawn from the amplification of reference gene primers. The method was immunoSEQ multiplex PCR; TCRdb's version includes in-frame clones alone and lacks a portion of them. D and trimming were read from the DNA, whereas the V and J calls and clone size are those reported in that table. The table records more than 95,000 clones, approximately 82% of them present only once. The germline V gene has CDR1 MNHEY and CDR2 SVGEGT. The CDR3 has 15 amino acids. Trimming cost V 2 bases and J 8 bases, with 18 bases left between them. Sequencing used peripheral blood. This sequence was found in a man at least 80 years old with active or convalescent COVID-19. V usage is TRBV6-2 or TRBV6-3 and J usage is TRBJ1-2, with D maybe TRBD1 (6 bases). The CDR3 DNA reads as TGTGCCAGCAGTTACCCGGGGACAACGCTGTGGGGCTACACCTTC. The encoded protein is CASSYPGTTLWGYTF.